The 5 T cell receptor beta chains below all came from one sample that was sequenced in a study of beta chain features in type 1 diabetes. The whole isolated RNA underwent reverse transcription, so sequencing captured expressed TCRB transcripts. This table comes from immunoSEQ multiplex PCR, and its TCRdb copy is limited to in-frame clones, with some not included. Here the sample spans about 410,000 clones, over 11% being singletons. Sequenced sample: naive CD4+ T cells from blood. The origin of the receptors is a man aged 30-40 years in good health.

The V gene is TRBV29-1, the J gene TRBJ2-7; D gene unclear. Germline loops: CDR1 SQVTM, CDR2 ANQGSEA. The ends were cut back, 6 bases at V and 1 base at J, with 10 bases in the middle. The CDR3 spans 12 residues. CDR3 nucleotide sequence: TGCAGCGTCTACACAAATTCCTACGAGCAGTACTTC. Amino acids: CSVYTNSYEQYF.

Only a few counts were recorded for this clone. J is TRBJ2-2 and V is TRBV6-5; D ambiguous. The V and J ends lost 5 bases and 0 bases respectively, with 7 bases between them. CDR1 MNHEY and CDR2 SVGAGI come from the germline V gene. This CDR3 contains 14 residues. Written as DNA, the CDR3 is TGTGCCAGCAGTAATGGGGCGAACACCGGGGAGCTGTTTTTT. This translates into CASSNGANTGELFF.

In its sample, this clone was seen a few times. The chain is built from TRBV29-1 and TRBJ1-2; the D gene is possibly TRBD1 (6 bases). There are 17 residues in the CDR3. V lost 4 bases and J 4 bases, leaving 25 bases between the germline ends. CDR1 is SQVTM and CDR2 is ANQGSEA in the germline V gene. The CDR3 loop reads CSVGPSYRQAMGYGYTF. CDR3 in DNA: TGCAGCGTTGGACCCTCGTACAGACAGGCTATGGGCTATGGCTACACCTTC.

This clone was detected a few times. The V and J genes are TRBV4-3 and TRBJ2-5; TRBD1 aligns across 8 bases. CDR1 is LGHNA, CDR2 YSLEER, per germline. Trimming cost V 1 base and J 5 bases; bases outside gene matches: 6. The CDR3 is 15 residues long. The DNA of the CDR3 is TGCGCCAGCAGCCAAGTCCCAGGGGGCAGGGAGACCCAGTACTTC. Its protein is CASSQVPGGRETQYF.

CDR3 sequence reads: CASSGQEEETQYF. DNA for the CDR3: TGTGCCAGCAGCGGACAGGAAGAAGAGACCCAGTACTTC. The V and J genes are TRBV21-1 and TRBJ2-5; the table's D call of TRBD1 was not tested on the DNA. TRBV21-1 is termed a pseudogene. The CDR3 contains 13 residues.